This T cell receptor (beta chain) was sequenced during a study of blood T cells in healthy people across ages. Notes on this clonotype: The antigen is unknown.

General observations from the study: Per-million-T-cell TCR beta diversity fell roughly linearly with age.

The donors, all healthy, were Caucasians living in Russia, aged 6 to 90. Drawing of peripheral blood yielded about 10 milliliters from each donor. Every sample gave at least 5 micrograms of total RNA when it was extracted. Trimming shortened V by 5 bases and J by 6 bases, and 14 bases separated the two germline ends. This CDR3 has 14 amino acids. Germline CDR1 reads SGHAT; CDR2 reads FQNNGV. Through a sample-barcoded 5' primer and a J-beta primer mix, a second PCR was run for roughly 6 to 12 cycles. TCRdb passed the 5' RACE reads through MiXCR, listing each CDR3 protein once. The data show 700,000 or so distinct CDR3 sequences, with roughly two fifths seen just once and 30% held by the top ten.

The receptor was isolated from a man aged 80 or over in good health. V gene TRBV11-2 combines with J gene TRBJ2-1, with a possible D match to TRBD2 (5 bases). Sample: blood. In nucleotides, the CDR3 is TGTGCCAGCAGCCAAACATCGAGGGTCAATGAGCAGTTCTTC. It translates to CASSQTSRVNEQFF.